These 29 T cell receptor beta chains originate from one sample sequenced in a study of blood T cell repertoires in COVID-19. Data came from immunoSEQ multiplex PCR; TCRdb stores just in-frame clones and leaves some out. The data show more than 250,000 clones, with roughly 85% seen just once and roughly 4.7% held by the top ten. The specimen sequenced was PBMCs or T cells enriched from blood (not recorded which). These receptors were collected from a man in his forties or fifties who had been exposed to COVID-19.

This clone is a singleton in its sample. CDR3 sequence (DNA): TGCGCCAGCAGCCAGACTAGCGGGAGTCGGTTTGGAGATACGCAGTATTTT. Translated, it gives CASSQTSGSRFGDTQYF. The genes are TRBV5-1 and TRBJ2-3; 12 positions match TRBD2. Germline CDR1 and CDR2: SGHRS and YFSETQ. The CDR3 totals 17 residues. V lost 4 bases to trimming and J lost 5 bases; unmatched junction nucleotides: 11.

This chain joins TRBV24-1 and TRBJ2-5; the match to TRBD2 covers 8 bases. V shed 3 bases, J shed 3 bases, and the junction held 5 bases outside the gene matches. This CDR3 has 15 amino acids. CDR1 and CDR2 (germline): KGHDR, SFDVKD. The CDR3 protein is CATSDVGGGKETQYF. The DNA for the CDR3 is TGTGCCACCAGTGATGTCGGGGGGGGTAAAGAGACCCAGTACTTC.

The V gene is TRBV7-3, the J gene TRBJ1-2; TRBD1 matches at 10 bases. The CDR3 contains 15 residues. V lost 2 bases to trimming and J lost 8 bases; unmatched junction nucleotides: 8. The germline gives CDR1 SGHTA, CDR2 FQGTGA. The chain's CDR3 is CASSLVGGTGEGYTF. The DNA for the CDR3 is TGTGCCAGCAGCTTAGTGGGCGGGACAGGGGAAGGCTACACCTTC.

The gene calls are TRBV2 and TRBJ2-7; 7 nucleotides match TRBD1. Germline assignment: CDR1 SNHLY and CDR2 FYNNEI. The CDR3 runs 16 residues. Trimming removed 8 bases from V and 0 bases from J; junction bases left unmatched: 13. Written as DNA, the CDR3 is TGTGCCAGCGCTCCCCCCCAGTGGGACAGCTCCTACGAGCAGTACTTC. Protein: CASAPPQWDSSYEQYF.

The chain has TRBV5-1 and TRBJ1-5; weak D call: TRBD1 (5 bases). This CDR3 has 18 residues. Germline CDR1 and CDR2: SGHRS and YFSETQ. Trimming cost V 5 bases and J 0 bases, with 21 bases left between them. CDR3 sequence: CASSWAPTGDGSNQPQHF. CDR3 nucleotide sequence: TGCGCCAGCAGTTGGGCCCCAACAGGCGATGGTAGCAATCAGCCCCAGCATTTT.

Turning to this clone: Relative to the germline gene, one junction end is altered; a read error may explain this. This sequence joins TRBV7-7 and TRBJ1-4; D not certain. Looked up from germline, CDR1 is SSHAT and CDR2 is FNYEAQ (reference sequence). The CDR3 covers 16 residues. Here the CDR3 reads CASSLGPSTTNEKLFF. The CDR3 nucleotides are TGTGCTAGCAGCTTAGGGCCGTCGACAACTAATGAAAAACTGTTTTTT.

CDR3 region: CASSLPGLRTGDGYTF. The CDR3 region has the DNA TGTGCCAGCAGCTTGCCCGGCCTGAGGACAGGGGATGGCTACACCTTC. The chain joins TRBV5-6 to TRBJ1-2; the match to TRBD1 covers 9 bases. Germline lookup yields CDR1 SGHDT and CDR2 YYEEEE. The V gene end was trimmed by 1 base and the J gene end by 6 bases; junction bases not matched to a gene: 10. CDR3 length equals 16 residues.

The chain recombines TRBV27 with TRBJ1-5; 9 positions agree with TRBD1. This CDR3 spans 14 amino acids. Trimming at V came to 6 bases and at J to 4 bases, leaving 4 bases not matched to a gene. Germline V gene lookup returns CDR1 MNHEY and CDR2 SMNVEV (reference sequence). CDR3 sequence reads: CASRIQGANQPQHF. CDR3 nucleotides: TGTGCCAGCAGAATACAGGGGGCAAATCAGCCCCAGCATTTT.

This chain connects TRBV5-5 to TRBJ2-1; TRBD2 agrees at 8 bases. Per the germline V gene, CDR1 is SGHKS and CDR2 is YYEKEE (reference sequence). V lost 4 bases, J lost 5 bases, and 5 bases stayed unmatched. The CDR3 runs to 14 residues. Here the CDR3 reads CASSRTSSNNEQFF. CDR3 DNA sequence: TGTGCCAGCAGCCGGACTAGCTCGAACAATGAGCAGTTCTTC.

CDR3 in amino acids: CASSLSPDRGNSPLHF. CDR3 DNA sequence: TGTGCCAGCAGCTTGTCCCCGGACAGGGGAAATTCACCCCTCCACTTT. The chain links TRBV7-3 to TRBJ1-6; TRBD1 agrees at 9 bases. The germline V gene encodes CDR1 SGHTA and CDR2 FQGTGA. The CDR3 extends over 16 amino acids. Trimming at V came to 3 bases and at J to 7 bases, leaving 7 bases not matched to a gene. Supplemented by reference TRBV7-3 and TRBJ1-6, the full variable domain reads GAGVSQTPSNKVTEKGKYVELRCDPISGHTALYWYRQSLGQGPEFLIYFQGTGAADDSGLPNDRFFAVRPEGSVSTLKIQRTERGDSAVYLCASSLSPDRGNSPLHFGNGTRLTVT.

The chain uses TRBV10-3 and TRBJ2-7; D unresolved. V lost 7 bases to trimming and J lost 2 bases, with 15 bases between them. There are 14 residues in the CDR3. Per germline, CDR1 ENHRY and CDR2 SYGVKD. The CDR3 DNA follows: TGTGCCATCACATTAGAAGCCCCTCCCTACGAGCAGTACTTC. As protein: CAITLEAPPYEQYF.

As to this clone: Other nucleotide sequences in the sample specify the same CDR3. The chain joins TRBV7-2 to TRBJ2-1; 12 bases are shared with TRBD2. The J segment lost 3 bases and the V segment lost 4 bases, leaving 1 base of the junction unmatched. CDR1 and CDR2 from the germline V gene are SGHTA and FQGNSA. The CDR3 covers 15 residues. The CDR3 nucleotides read TGTGCCAGCAGCTCGACTAGCGGGAGCTACAATGAGCAGTTCTTC. Protein: CASSSTSGSYNEQFF.

V usage is TRBV28 and J usage is TRBJ1-6; no reliable D call. This CDR3 comprises 14 residues. From germline, CDR1 is MDHEN and CDR2 SYDVKM. Trimming pared 6 bases from V and 11 bases from J, leaving 17 bases between. In DNA form, the CDR3 reads TGTGCCAGCAGGGACCTGGGAGGCGTGACACCCCTCCACTTT. Translation: CASRDLGGVTPLHF.

This clone was recorded a few times. This chain joins TRBV24-1 and TRBJ1-5; a weak D match, TRBD1 (5 bases). Germline loops: CDR1 KGHDR, CDR2 SFDVKD. V shed 7 bases and J shed 6 bases, with 12 bases lying between them. This CDR3 contains 13 residues. The CDR3 sequence is CATRQVKGQPQHF. The CDR3 bases are TGTGCCACCAGACAGGTTAAAGGTCAGCCCCAGCATTTT.

V usage is TRBV5-1 and J usage is TRBJ1-1; no reliable D call. The CDR3 has 14 residues. CDR1 SGHRS and CDR2 YFSETQ come from the germline V gene. The V end was cut by 0 bases, the J end by 3 bases, with 9 bases between. The CDR3 protein is CASSLGQADTEAFF. The CDR3, as DNA: TGCGCCAGCAGCTTGGGTCAGGCCGACACTGAAGCTTTCTTT.

The gene calls are TRBV4-1 and TRBJ2-2, with a tentative D call TRBD2 (5 bases). Trimming took 0 bases from V and 3 from J, leaving 11 bases between them. The CDR3 runs 16 residues. Germline V CDR1 and CDR2: MGHRA, YSYEKL. The CDR3 DNA is TGCGCCAGCAGCCAAGAAAGGCGGGTAGACACCGGGGAGCTGTTTTTT. It translates to CASSQERRVDTGELFF.

The chain is built from TRBV5-6 and TRBJ1-3, with a weak D call TRBD1 (5 bases). The CDR3 is 13 residues long. V dropped 7 bases and J dropped 8 bases, with 16 bases sitting between them. Germline V gene lookup returns CDR1 SGHDT and CDR2 YYEEEE. This CDR3 reads CASGFRGRDTIYF. As DNA, the CDR3 is TGTGCCAGCGGATTTCGGGGGAGAGACACCATATATTTT.

The chain joins TRBV5-4 to TRBJ2-1; D is possibly TRBD2 (7 bases). Germline-derived CDR1 and CDR2 are SGHNT and YYREEE (reference sequence). The V gene lost 9 bases and the J gene lost 5 bases, with 27 bases spanning the gap. The CDR3 is 17 amino acids. CDR3 DNA sequence: TGTGCCATCCAGAAACGCCTGGGGGCTAGCGGAAACAATGAGCAGTTCTTC. It is translated as CAIQKRLGASGNNEQFF.

The V and J genes are TRBV7-9 and TRBJ1-4, with 8 positions matching TRBD1. V lost 5 bases and J lost 5; bases outside the gene matches: 13. The CDR3 totals 17 residues. The germline V gene has CDR1 SEHNR and CDR2 FQNEAQ (reference sequence). Here the CDR3 reads CASSVSQIGTGNEKLFF. The CDR3 DNA follows: TGTGCCAGCAGCGTTTCCCAGATTGGGACAGGCAATGAAAAACTGTTTTTT.

There are a few counts of this clone. The gene calls are TRBV7-3 and TRBJ2-7, with unresolved D. Germline CDR1 SGHTA, CDR2 FQGTGA. The CDR3 runs 11 residues. V was clipped by 2 bases and J by 7 bases, with 6 bases between them. The CDR3 here is CASSLSSEQYF. The CDR3, as DNA: TGTGCCAGCAGCTTATCGAGTGAGCAGTACTTC.

The rearrangement links TRBV19 to TRBJ2-3; D gene unclear. Germline-derived CDR1 and CDR2 are LNHDA and SQIVND (reference sequence). With 8 bases removed from V and 2 bases from J, the gap between germline ends came to 8 bases. The CDR3 extends over 12 amino acids. CDR3 bases: TGTGCCAGTCTATCTACCACAGATACGCAGTATTTT. Encoded protein: CASLSTTDTQYF.

The V call is TRBV5-6, the J call TRBJ2-7; 12 bases align to TRBD2. The CDR3 has 16 amino acids. Germline CDR1 and CDR2: SGHDT and YYEEEE. V shed 4 bases, J shed 4 bases, and the junction held 9 bases outside the gene matches. CDR3 residues: CASSLVTSGSNYEQYF. CDR3 DNA sequence: TGTGCCAGCAGCCTGGTGACTAGCGGGAGTAATTACGAGCAGTACTTC.

CDR3 in amino acids: CASRRLRTDTQYF. The CDR3 nucleotides read TGTGCCAGCAGGCGGCTTAGGACAGATACGCAGTATTTT. The chain uses TRBV27 and TRBJ2-3; D unresolved. Trimming took 6 bases from V and 3 from J, leaving 10 bases between them. CDR3 length: 13 residues. Germline V gene sequence: CDR1 MNHEY, CDR2 SMNVEV (reference sequence).

This chain joins TRBV25-1 and TRBJ2-7, with TRBD2 matching over 10 bases. The CDR3 sequence is 16 residues long. The junction had 11 bases not matched to a gene; V was cut back by 5 bases and J by 4 bases. The germline gives CDR1 MGHDK, CDR2 SYGVNS. The CDR3 region is CASSKQPSGRHYEQYF. CDR3 sequence (DNA): TGTGCCAGCAGTAAACAACCTAGCGGGAGACATTACGAGCAGTACTTC.

The rearrangement joins TRBV9 to TRBJ2-5, with 9 bases fitting TRBD1. Germline CDR1 SGDLS, CDR2 YYNGEE. This CDR3 is 15 amino acids long. V trimming: 3 bases; J trimming: 4 bases; junction bases outside the gene matches: 7. CDR3 nucleotides: TGTGCCAGCAGCGGGACAGGGGCGATCGCAGAGACCCAGTACTTC. Amino acids: CASSGTGAIAETQYF. The full variable domain, in which reference TRBV9 and TRBJ2-5 provide the parts outside the CDR3, is DSGVTQTPKHLITATGQRVTLRCSPRSGDLSVYWYQQSLDQGLQFLIQYYNGEERAKGNILERFSAQQFPDLHSELNLSSLELGDSALYFCASSGTGAIAETQYFGPGTRLLVL.

The chain carries TRBV12-3 or TRBV12-4 and TRBJ2-7, with D perhaps TRBD2 (7 bases). This CDR3 has 13 amino acids. With 8 bases removed from V and 4 bases from J, the gap between germline ends came to 15 bases. In DNA form, the CDR3 reads TGTGCCAGCGGGGGGGCGGGAGCTTACGAGCAGTACTTC. Protein sequence: CASGGAGAYEQYF.

The rearrangement uses TRBV5-1 and TRBJ1-2, with 8 positions matching TRBD1. Germline trimming cut 4 bases from V and 0 bases from J; bases unmatched to any gene: 5. Germline loops: CDR1 SGHRS, CDR2 YFSETQ. The CDR3 has 15 amino acids. As DNA, the CDR3 is TGCGCCAGCAGCGTACAGGGGGTACCTAACTATGGCTACACCTTC. Its protein is CASSVQGVPNYGYTF.

The chain combines TRBV5-4 with TRBJ2-5; D is possibly TRBD1 (6 bases). Germline V CDR1 and CDR2: SGHNT, YYREEE (reference sequence). This CDR3 region has 16 residues. V lost 4 bases and J lost 1, with 17 bases in between. The CDR3 DNA reads as TGTGCCAGCAGCCCCGGGACACCCACAGGCCAAGAGACCCAGTACTTC. This sequence encodes CASSPGTPTGQETQYF.

The gene calls are TRBV7-3 and TRBJ2-7, with a possible D match to TRBD1 (7 bases). CDR1 SGHTA and CDR2 FQGTGA come from the germline V gene. The CDR3 totals 14 residues. Trimming cost V 4 bases and J 7 bases, with 17 bases left between them. CDR3: CASSSQGGAGEQYF. CDR3 DNA sequence: TGTGCCAGCAGCTCGCAAGGGGGCGCGGGGGAGCAGTACTTC. The full variable domain, completed using reference TRBV7-3 and TRBJ2-7, is GAGVSQTPSNKVTEKGKYVELRCDPISGHTALYWYRQSLGQGPEFLIYFQGTGAADDSGLPNDRFFAVRPEGSVSTLKIQRTERGDSAVYLCASSSQGGAGEQYFGPGTRLTVT.